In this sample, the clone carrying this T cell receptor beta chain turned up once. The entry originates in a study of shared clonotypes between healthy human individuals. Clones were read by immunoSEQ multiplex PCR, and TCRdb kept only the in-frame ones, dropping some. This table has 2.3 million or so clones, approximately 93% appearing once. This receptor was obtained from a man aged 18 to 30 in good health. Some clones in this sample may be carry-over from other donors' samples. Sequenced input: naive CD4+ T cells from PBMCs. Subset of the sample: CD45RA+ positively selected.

CDR3 bases: TGCAGCGTTGAAGTTCCCACCCCCACAGATACGCAGTATTTT. This translates into CSVEVPTPTDTQYF. The V call is TRBV29-1, the J call TRBJ2-3, with D hard to call. The V gene lost 1 base and the J gene lost 2 bases, with 10 bases spanning the gap. CDR1 and CDR2 (germline): SQVTM, ANQGSEA. The CDR3 sequence is 14 residues long.